The following is a T cell receptor beta chain sequence with its context. The CDR3 runs 13 residues. V gave up 2 bases and J gave up 7 bases, with 11 bases separating them. Per the germline V gene, CDR1 is SQVTM and CDR2 is ANQGSEA. This entry is derived from a study of OX40 agonist ivuxolimab in advanced cancers. Study-level information: A history of anti-PD-1, anti-PD-L1 or anti-CTLA-4 therapy was acceptable, and roughly 40% had some.

Libraries were prepared by immunoSEQ multiplex PCR; TCRdb keeps only in-frame clonotypes and omits some of them. Seen here are under 85,000 clones, approximately 95% observed once, and the top ten hold 20%. This clonotype originated in an adult with an advanced solid tumor such as melanoma, head and neck, liver or kidney cancer. This sample comprised CD4+ or CD8+ T cells sorted from blood, obtained in a trial of the OX40 agonist ivuxolimab. V and J are TRBV29-1 and TRBJ2-2; D might be TRBD1 (6 bases). The CDR3 protein is CSVELTRGGELFF. In DNA form, the CDR3 reads TGCAGCGTTGAATTGACCAGGGGCGGGGAGCTGTTTTTT.